These 2 T cell receptor beta chains share one sample of origin, sequenced in a study of human T cells and chemical hapten exposure (dated by TCRdb to the early 2020s). The library was obtained by 5' RACE. Sequencing used an Illumina MiSeq. Starting from the raw public reads, TCRdb applied fastp trimming at Q25, assembled clones with MiXCR and retained in-frame beta chains. Rows merge per CDR3 protein into single entries with the most common DNA and genes. Across this sample there are around 140,000 distinct CDR3 sequences, with 4.1% seen only once. The ten largest make up approximately 1.4% of the sample. Unfractionated whole blood was collected in Tempus Blood RNA tubes, and total RNA was extracted from that blood. All receptors come from a female donor in good health.

This clonotype was observed many times. The chain combines TRBV6-2 or TRBV6-3 with TRBJ2-1, with 10 bases fitting TRBD2. Germline values: CDR1 MNHEY, CDR2 SVGEGT. CDR3 length: 15 amino acids. V shed 6 bases, J shed 3 bases, and the junction held 5 bases outside the gene matches. CDR3 sequence (DNA): TGTGCCAGCAGAGAGAGCGGGGGGGTCTACAATGAGCAGTTCTTC. This encodes CASRESGGVYNEQFF.

The table lists this clonotype with many counts. The chain uses TRBV2 and TRBJ1-5; perhaps TRBD1 as D (5 bases). The CDR3 is made up of 15 amino acids. V was trimmed by 0 bases and J by 2 bases, leaving 8 bases between them. Germline V gene sequence: CDR1 SNHLY, CDR2 FYNNEI. The CDR3 DNA follows: TGTGCCAGCAGTGAAGCGCCCAGGGGCAATCAGCCCCAGCATTTT. Protein sequence: CASSEAPRGNQPQHF.